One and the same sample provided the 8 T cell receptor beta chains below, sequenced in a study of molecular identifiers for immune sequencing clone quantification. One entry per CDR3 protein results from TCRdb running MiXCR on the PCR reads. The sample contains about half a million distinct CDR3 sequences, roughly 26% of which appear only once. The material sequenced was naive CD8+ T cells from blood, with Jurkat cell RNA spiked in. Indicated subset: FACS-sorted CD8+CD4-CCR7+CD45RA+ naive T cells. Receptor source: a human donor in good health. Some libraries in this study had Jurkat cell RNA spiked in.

DNA for the CDR3: TGTGCCAGCAGCTCCAGGGGAGGGGCTATCTCCTACGAGCAGTACTTC. Residues: CASSSRGGAISYEQYF. The gene calls are TRBV6-2 or TRBV6-3 and TRBJ2-7, with D possibly TRBD2 on 7 matching bases. The germline CDR1 and CDR2 sequences are MNHEY and SVGEGT. This CDR3 spans 16 amino acids. V was pared by 6 bases and J by 0 bases, with 18 bases between.

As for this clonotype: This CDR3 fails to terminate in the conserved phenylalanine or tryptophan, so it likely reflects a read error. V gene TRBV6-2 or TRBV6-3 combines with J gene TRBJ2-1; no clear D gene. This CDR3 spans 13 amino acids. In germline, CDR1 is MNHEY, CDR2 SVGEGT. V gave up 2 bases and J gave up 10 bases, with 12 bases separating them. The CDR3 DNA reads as TGTGCCAGCAGTTACACAATCAGAGAGGAGCAGTTCCTC. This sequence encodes CASSYTIREEQFL.

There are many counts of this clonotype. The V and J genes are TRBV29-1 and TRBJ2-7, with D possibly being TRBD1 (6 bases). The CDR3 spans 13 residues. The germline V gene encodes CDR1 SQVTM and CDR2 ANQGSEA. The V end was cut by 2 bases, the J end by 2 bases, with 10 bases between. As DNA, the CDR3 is TGCAGCGTTGAAACAGGGAGTACCTACGAGCAGTACTTC. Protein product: CSVETGSTYEQYF.

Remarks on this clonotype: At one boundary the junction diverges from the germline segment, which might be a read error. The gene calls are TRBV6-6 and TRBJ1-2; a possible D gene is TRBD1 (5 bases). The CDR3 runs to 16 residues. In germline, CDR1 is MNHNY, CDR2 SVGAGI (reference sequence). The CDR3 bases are TGTGCCAGCAGTTATCCAGGGACGACCCCTAACTATGGCTGCACCTTC. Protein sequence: CASSYPGTTPNYGCTF.

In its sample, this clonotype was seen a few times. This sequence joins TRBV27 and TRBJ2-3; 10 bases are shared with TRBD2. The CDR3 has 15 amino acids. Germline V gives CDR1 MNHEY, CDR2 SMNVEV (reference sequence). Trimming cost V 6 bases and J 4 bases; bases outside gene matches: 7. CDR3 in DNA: TGTGCCAGCAGGCCGGGACTAGCGTTATCAGATACGCAGTATTTT. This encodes CASRPGLALSDTQYF.

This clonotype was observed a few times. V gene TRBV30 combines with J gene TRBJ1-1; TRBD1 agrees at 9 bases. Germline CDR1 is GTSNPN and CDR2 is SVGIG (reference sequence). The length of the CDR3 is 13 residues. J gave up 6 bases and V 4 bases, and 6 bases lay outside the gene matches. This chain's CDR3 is CAWTQGAGAEAFF. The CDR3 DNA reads TGTGCCTGGACACAGGGGGCGGGCGCTGAAGCTTTCTTT.

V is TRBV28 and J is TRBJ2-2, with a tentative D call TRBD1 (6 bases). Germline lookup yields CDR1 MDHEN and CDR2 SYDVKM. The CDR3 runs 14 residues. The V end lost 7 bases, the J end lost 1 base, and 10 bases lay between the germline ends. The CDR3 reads CASNLDRNTGELFF. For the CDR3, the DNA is TGTGCCAGCAACTTGGACAGGAACACCGGGGAGCTGTTTTTT. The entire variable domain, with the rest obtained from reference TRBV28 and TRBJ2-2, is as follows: DVKVTQSSRYLVKRTGEKVFLECVQDMDHENMFWYRQDPGLGLRLIYFSYDVKMKEKGDIPEGYSVSREKKERFSLILESASTNQTSMYLCASNLDRNTGELFFGEGSRLTVL.

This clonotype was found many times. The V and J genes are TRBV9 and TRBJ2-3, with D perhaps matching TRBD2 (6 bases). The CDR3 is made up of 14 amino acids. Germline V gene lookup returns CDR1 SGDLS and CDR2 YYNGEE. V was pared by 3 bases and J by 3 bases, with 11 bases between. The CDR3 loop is CASSGRGDTDTQYF. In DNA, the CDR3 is TGTGCCAGCAGCGGGAGGGGAGATACAGATACGCAGTATTTT.